The entry that follows covers one TCR beta chain sequence. Its target is unknown. One entry per CDR3 protein results from TCRdb running MiXCR on the reads. The data hold about 830,000 distinct CDR3 sequences, with about 33% observed a single time. This sample stems from a study of T cell repertoires in cytomegalovirus infection. Overall study context: Selection of CMV epitopes for the study included recently identified HLA-C-restricted and well-studied HLA-B-restricted ones. Public TCR beta signatures were indicative of both CMV infection and a matching HLA type.

This CDR3 contains 15 residues. Germline CDR1 reads SGHAT; CDR2 reads FQNNGV. V lost 6 bases to trimming and J lost 2 bases, with 11 bases between them. Overall study results and limits: HLA-C-restricted CMV-specific TCR beta clonotypes were dominant in the ex vivo response. CMV carriers having the relevant HLA were flagged by cumulative public TCR beta family frequency.

The source is a human donor in good health (CMV status not recorded). Some clones in this sample may be carry-over from other donors' samples. This specimen consisted of cultured CD8+ T cells from PBMCs, obtained from culture after CMV antigen stimulation. V is TRBV11-2 and J is TRBJ2-6; D possibly corresponds to TRBD2 (6 bases). DNA of the CDR3: TGTGCCAGCAGGACGTGGAGGGCTGGGGCCAACGTCCTGACTTTC. Translation gives CASRTWRAGANVLTF.